The text below deals with one T cell receptor beta chain. Under the authors' procedure: Nucleated cell number was recorded as an estimate derived from reference gene primer amplification. Some clones are missing from TCRdb's copy, which holds only in-frame ones; the method was immunoSEQ multiplex PCR. V and J calls and clone size are given by that table; D and trimming were obtained from the DNA. Of 150,000 to 200,000 clones listed, just under 90% are singletons. This record comes from a study of blood T cell repertoires in COVID-19. Study-level information: The origin of the acute and convalescent COVID-19 samples was the United States, Italy and Spain. T cells, B-cell-depleted T cells, or PBMCs supplied cDNA or gDNA.

CDR3 length equals 15 residues. Looked up from germline, CDR1 is LGHNA and CDR2 is YSLEER. V dropped 0 bases and J dropped 4 bases, with 11 bases sitting between them. The sequenced sample consisted of peripheral blood. This clonotype was sampled from a woman between 18 and 30 years old who had recovered from COVID-19. The chain employs TRBV4-3 and TRBJ2-3, with D possibly TRBD2 on 7 matching bases. The CDR3 sequence: CASSQEWGGADTQYF. CDR3 DNA sequence: TGCGCCAGCAGCCAAGAGTGGGGGGGCGCAGATACGCAGTATTTT.